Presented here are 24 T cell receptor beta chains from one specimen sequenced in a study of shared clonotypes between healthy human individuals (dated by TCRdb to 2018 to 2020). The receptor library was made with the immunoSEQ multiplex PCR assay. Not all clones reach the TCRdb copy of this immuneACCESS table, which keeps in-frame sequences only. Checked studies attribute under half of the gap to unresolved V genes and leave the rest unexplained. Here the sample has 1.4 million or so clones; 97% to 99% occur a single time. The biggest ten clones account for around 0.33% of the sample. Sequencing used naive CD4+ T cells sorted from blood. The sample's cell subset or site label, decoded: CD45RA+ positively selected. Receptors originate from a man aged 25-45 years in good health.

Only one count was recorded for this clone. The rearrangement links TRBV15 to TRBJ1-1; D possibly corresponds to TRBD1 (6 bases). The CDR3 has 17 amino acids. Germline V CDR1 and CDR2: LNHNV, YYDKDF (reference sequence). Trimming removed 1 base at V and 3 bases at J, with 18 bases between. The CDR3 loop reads CATSRGQGGGADTEAFF. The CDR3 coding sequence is TGTGCCACCAGCAGAGGCCAAGGGGGAGGGGCGGACACTGAAGCTTTCTTT.

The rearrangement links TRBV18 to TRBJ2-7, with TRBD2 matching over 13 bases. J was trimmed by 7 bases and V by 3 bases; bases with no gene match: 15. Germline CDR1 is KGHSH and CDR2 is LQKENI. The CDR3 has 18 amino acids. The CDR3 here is CASSPLPRTSGSPSEQYF. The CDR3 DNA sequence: TGTGCCAGCTCACCTCTACCCCGGACTAGCGGGAGCCCCTCAGAGCAGTACTTC.

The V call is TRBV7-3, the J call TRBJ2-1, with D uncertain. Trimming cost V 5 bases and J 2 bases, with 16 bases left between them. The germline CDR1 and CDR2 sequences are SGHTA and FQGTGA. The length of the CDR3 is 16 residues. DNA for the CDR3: TGTGCCAGCAGCGGGCTCGCGGTAGGCCCCTACAATGAGCAGTTCTTC. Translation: CASSGLAVGPYNEQFF.

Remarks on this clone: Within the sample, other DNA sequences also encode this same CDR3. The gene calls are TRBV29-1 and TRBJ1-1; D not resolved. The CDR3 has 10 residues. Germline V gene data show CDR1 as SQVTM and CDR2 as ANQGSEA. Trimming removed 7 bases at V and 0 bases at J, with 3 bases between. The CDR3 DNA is TGCAGCGCTGTGAACACTGAAGCTTTCTTT. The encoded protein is CSAVNTEAFF.

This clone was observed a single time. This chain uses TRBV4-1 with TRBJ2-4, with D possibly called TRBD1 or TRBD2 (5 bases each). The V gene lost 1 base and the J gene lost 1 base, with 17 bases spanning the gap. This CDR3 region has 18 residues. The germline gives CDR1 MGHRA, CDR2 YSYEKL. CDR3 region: CASSQVGSGTGAKNIQYF. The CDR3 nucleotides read TGCGCCAGCAGCCAAGTCGGGTCCGGGACGGGGGCCAAAAACATTCAGTACTTC.

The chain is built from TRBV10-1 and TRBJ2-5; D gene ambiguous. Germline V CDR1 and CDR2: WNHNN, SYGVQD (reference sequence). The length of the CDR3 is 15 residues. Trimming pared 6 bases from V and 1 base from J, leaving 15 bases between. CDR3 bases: TGCGCCAGCAGCGCCGGGCAGGCCTTCCAAGAGACCCAGTACTTC. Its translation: CASSAGQAFQETQYF.

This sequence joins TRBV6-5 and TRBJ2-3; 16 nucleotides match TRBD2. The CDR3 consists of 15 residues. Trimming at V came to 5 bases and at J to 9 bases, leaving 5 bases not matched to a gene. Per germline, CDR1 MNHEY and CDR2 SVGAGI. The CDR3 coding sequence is TGTGCCAGCAGTAGAGGGACTAGCGGGAGGGGAACGCAGTATTTT. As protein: CASSRGTSGRGTQYF.

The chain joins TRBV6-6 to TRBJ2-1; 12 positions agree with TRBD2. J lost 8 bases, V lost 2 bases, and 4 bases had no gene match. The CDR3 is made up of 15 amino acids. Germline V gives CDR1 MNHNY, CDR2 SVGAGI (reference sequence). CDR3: CASSYRLAGGHEQFF. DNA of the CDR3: TGTGCCAGCAGTTACAGGCTAGCGGGAGGGCATGAGCAGTTCTTC.

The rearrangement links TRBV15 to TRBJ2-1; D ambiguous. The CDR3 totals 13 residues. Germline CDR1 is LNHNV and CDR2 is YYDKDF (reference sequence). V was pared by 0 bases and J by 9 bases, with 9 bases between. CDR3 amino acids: CATSRDEHREQFF. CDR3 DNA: TGTGCCACCAGCAGAGATGAGCACCGTGAGCAGTTCTTC.

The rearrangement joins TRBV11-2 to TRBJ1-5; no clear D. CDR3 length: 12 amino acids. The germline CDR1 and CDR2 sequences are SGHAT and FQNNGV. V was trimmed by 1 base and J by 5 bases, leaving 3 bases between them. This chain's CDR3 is CASSLGDQPQHF. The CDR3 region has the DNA TGTGCCAGCAGCTTAGGAGATCAGCCCCAGCATTTT.

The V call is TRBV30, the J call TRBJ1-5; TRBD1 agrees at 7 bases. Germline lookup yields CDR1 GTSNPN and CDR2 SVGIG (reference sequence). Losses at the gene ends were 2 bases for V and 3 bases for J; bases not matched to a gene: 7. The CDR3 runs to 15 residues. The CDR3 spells CAWSFSGQINQPQHF. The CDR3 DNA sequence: TGTGCCTGGAGTTTCTCGGGACAGATCAATCAGCCCCAGCATTTT.

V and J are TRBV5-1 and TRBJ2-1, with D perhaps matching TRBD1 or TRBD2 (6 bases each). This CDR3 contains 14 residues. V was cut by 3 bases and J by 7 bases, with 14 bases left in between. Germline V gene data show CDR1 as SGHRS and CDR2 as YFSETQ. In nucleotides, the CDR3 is TGCGCCAGCAGCTCCACGGGGGCGAGGAATGAGCAGTTCTTC. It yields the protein CASSSTGARNEQFF.

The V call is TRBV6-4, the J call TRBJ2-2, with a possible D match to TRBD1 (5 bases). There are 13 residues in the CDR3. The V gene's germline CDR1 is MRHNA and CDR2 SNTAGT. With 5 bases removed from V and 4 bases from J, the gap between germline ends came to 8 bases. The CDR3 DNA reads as TGTGCCAGCAGTACACAGGTCACCGGGGAGCTGTTTTTT. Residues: CASSTQVTGELFF.

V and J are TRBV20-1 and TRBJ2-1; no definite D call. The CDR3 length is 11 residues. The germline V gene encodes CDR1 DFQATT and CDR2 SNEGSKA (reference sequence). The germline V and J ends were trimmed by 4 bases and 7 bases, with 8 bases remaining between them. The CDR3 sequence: CSANLANEQFF. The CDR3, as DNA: TGCAGTGCTAATTTGGCAAATGAGCAGTTCTTC.

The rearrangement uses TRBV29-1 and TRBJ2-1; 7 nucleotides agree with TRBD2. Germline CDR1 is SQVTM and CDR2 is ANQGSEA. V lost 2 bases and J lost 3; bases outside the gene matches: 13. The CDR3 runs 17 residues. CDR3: CSVERSLAVERYNEQFF. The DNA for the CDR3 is TGCAGCGTTGAAAGGTCTCTAGCGGTAGAACGCTACAATGAGCAGTTCTTC.

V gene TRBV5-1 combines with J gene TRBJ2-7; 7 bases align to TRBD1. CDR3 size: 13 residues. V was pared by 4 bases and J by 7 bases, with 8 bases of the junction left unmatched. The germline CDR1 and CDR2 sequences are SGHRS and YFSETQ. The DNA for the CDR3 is TGCGCCAGCAGCGCGTCACAGGGGTATGAGCAGTACTTC. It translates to CASSASQGYEQYF.

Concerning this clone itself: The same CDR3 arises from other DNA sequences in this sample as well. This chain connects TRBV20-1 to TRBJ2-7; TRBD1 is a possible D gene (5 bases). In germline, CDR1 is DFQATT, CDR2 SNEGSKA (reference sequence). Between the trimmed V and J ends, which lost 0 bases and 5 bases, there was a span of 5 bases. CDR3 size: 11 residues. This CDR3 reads CSARDRDEQYF. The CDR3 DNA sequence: TGCAGTGCTAGAGACAGGGACGAGCAGTACTTC.

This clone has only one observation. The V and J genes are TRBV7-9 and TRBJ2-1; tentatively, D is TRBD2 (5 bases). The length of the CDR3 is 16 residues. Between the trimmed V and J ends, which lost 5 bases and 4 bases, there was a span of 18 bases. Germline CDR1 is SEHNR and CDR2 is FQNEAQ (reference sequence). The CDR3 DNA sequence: TGTGCCAGCAGCCCGACAAGCGGAACACGTTACAATGAGCAGTTCTTC. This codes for CASSPTSGTRYNEQFF.

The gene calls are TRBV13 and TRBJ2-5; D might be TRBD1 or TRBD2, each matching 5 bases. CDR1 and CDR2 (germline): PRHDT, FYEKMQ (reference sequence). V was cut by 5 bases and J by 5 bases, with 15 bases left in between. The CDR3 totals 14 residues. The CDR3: CASSPGPFSETQYF. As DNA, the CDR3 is TGTGCCAGCAGCCCGGGACCATTTTCCGAGACCCAGTACTTC.

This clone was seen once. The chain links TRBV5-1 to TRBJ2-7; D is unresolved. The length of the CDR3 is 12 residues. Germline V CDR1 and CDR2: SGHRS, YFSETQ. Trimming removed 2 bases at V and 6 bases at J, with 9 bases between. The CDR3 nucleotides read TGCGCCAGCAGCTTTGAGTGGGGCGAGCAGTACTTC. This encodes CASSFEWGEQYF.

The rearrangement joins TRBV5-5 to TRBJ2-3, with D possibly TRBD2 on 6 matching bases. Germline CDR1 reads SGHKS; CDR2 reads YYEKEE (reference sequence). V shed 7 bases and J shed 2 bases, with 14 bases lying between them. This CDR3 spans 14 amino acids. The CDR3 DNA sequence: TGTGCCAGCGATCGGGGAGGATACACAGATACGCAGTATTTT. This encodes CASDRGGYTDTQYF.

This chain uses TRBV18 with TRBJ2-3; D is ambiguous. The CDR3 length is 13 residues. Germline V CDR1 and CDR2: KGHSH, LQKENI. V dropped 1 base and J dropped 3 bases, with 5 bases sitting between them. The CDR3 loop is CASSPLLTDTQYF. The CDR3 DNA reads TGTGCCAGCTCACCACTACTGACAGATACGCAGTATTTT.

CDR3 nucleotides: TGTGCCAGCTCACTTGGGAGCTCCTATAATTCACCCCTCCACTTT. It specifies CASSLGSSYNSPLHF. The chain combines TRBV18 with TRBJ1-6; D is unresolved. Trimming took off 4 bases at V and 0 bases at J, with 7 bases between the two ends. This CDR3 contains 15 residues. Germline CDR1 reads KGHSH; CDR2 reads LQKENI.

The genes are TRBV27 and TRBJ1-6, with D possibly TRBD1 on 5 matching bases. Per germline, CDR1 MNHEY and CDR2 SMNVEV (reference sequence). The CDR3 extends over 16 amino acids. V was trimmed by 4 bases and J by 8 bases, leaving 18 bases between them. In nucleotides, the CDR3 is TGTGCCAGCAGTTCCCGGACGGAGGGGAGGTATTCACCCCTCCACTTT. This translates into CASSSRTEGRYSPLHF.